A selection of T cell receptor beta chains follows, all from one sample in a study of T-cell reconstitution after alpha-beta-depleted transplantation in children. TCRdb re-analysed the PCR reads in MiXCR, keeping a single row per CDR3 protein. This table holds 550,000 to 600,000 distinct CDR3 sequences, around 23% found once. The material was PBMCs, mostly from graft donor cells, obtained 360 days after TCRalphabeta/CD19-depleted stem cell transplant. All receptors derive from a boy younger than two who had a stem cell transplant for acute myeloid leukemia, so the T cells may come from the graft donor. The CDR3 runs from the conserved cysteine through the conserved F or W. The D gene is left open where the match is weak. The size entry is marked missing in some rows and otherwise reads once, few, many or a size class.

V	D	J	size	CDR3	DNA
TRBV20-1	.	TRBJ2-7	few	CSARDGYEQYF	TGCAGTGCTAGAGATGGATACGAGCAGTACTTC
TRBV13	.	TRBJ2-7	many	CASSQKTGTYEQYF	TGTGCCAGCAGTCAGAAAACCGGGACCTACGAGCAGTACTTC
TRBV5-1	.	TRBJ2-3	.	CASGRQASTDTQYF	TGCGCCAGCGGCCGCCAGGCTAGCACAGATACGCAGTATTTT
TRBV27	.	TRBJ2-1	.	CASSLSVTHEQFF	TGTGCCAGCAGTTTATCTGTGACCCATGAGCAGTTCTTC
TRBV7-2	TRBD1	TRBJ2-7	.	CASSTSGTGTYEQYF	TGTGCCAGCAGCACATCCGGGACAGGAACCTACGAGCAGTACTTC
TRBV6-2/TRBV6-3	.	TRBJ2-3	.	CASDPGQTYTDTQYF	TGTGCCAGCGACCCAGGACAGACCTACACAGATACGCAGTATTTT
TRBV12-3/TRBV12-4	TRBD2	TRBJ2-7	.	CASRKTSGGTYEQYF	TGTGCCAGCAGAAAAACTAGCGGGGGGACGTACGAGCAGTACTTC
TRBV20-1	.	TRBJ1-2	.	CSARTANYGYTF	TGCAGTGCTAGAACAGCTAACTATGGCTACACCTTC
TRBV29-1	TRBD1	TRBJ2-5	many	CSVDPTGGEETQYF	TGCAGCGTTGACCCGACAGGGGGCGAAGAGACCCAGTACTTC
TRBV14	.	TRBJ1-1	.	CASSQAAVTEAFF	TGTGCCAGCAGCCAAGCGGCAGTCACTGAAGCTTTCTTT
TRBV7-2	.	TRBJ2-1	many	CASTLTALDEQFF	TGTGCCAGCACCCTGACCGCGTTGGATGAGCAGTTCTTC
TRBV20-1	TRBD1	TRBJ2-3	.	CSARDRDPTDTQYF	TGCAGTGCTAGGGACAGGGACCCCACAGATACGCAGTATTTT
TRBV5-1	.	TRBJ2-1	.	CASSLVSRQGNEQFF	TGCGCCAGCAGCTTGGTTAGTCGTCAGGGCAATGAGCAGTTCTTC
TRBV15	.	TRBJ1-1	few	CATGWGFDTEAFF	TGTGCCACCGGCTGGGGATTCGACACTGAAGCTTTCTTT
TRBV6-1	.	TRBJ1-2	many	CASTPTPNEAFYGYTF	TGTGCCAGCACCCCCACACCGAATGAGGCCTTTTATGGCTACACCTTC
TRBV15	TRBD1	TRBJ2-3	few	CAIGTGRGDTQYF	TGTGCCATTGGGACAGGGCGGGGAGATACGCAGTATTTT
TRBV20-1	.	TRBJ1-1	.	CSARDNRPTEAFF	TGCAGTGCTAGAGATAACAGGCCCACTGAAGCTTTCTTT
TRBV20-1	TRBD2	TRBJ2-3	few	CCARDTRRRLALDTQYF	TGCTGTGCTAGAGATACGAGACGAAGACTAGCGTTAGATACGCAGTATTTT
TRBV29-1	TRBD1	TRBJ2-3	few	CSVYSDRGRITDTQYF	TGCAGCGTCTACTCCGACAGGGGGCGCATCACAGATACGCAGTATTTT
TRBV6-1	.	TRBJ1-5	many	CASSEYYSPSNQPQHF	TGTGCCAGCAGTGAATATTACAGCCCCAGCAATCAGCCCCAGCATTTT
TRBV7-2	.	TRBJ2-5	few	CASSTRPNPQETQYF	TGTGCCAGCAGCACAAGACCCAACCCTCAAGAGACCCAGTACTTC
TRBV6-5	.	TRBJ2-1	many	CASSTPRRSSYNEQFF	TGTGCCAGCAGTACACCACGCCGAAGCTCCTACAATGAGCAGTTCTTC
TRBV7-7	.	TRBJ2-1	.	CASSLGLVGDNEQFF	TGTGCCAGCAGCTTAGGACTAGTGGGGGACAATGAGCAGTTCTTC
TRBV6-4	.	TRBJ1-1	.	CARRQNTEAFF	TGTGCCAGACGACAGAACACTGAAGCTTTCTTT
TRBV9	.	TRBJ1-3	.	CASSPYDSLIGNTIYF	TGTGCCAGCAGCCCCTATGACAGTCTCATTGGAAACACCATATATTTT
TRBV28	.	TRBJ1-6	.	CASSLMPRTDSPLHF	TGTGCCAGCAGTCTTATGCCCCGGACGGATTCACCCCTCCACTTT
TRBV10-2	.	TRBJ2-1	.	CASSELDAYNEQFF	TGCGCCAGCAGTGAGCTGGACGCTTACAATGAGCAGTTCTTC
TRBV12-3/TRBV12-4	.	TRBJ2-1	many	CASSTRRGNNEQFF	TGTGCCAGCAGTACTAGACGCGGTAACAATGAGCAGTTCTTC
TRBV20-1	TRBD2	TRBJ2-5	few	CSARAPGQGGLAGGFPLTF	TGCAGTGCTAGAGCCCCCGGACAGGGAGGACTAGCGGGGGGGTTCCCCCTTACCTTC
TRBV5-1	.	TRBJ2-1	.	CASSLPFGTGQLNNEQFF	TGCGCCAGCAGCTTACCGTTCGGGACGGGCCAGCTGAACAATGAGCAGTTCTTC
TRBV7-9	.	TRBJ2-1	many	CASSLHRLRYNEQFF	TGTGCCAGCAGCCTGCATCGGCTTCGGTACAATGAGCAGTTCTTC
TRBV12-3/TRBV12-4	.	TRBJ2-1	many	CASEGGADYNEQFF	TGTGCCAGTGAAGGAGGGGCAGATTACAATGAGCAGTTCTTC
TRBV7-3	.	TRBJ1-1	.	CASSSMTGRNTEAFF	TGTGCCAGCAGCTCGATGACAGGACGGAACACTGAAGCTTTCTTT
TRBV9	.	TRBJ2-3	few	CASSVVGSGDTQYF	TGTGCCAGCAGCGTAGTAGGTTCGGGAGATACGCAGTATTTT
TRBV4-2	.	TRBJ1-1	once	CASSQDGVVGNTEAFF	TGTGCCAGCAGCCAAGATGGCGTGGTGGGGAACACTGAAGCTTTCTTT
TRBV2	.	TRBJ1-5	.	CASSERQGMGNQPQHF	TGTGCCAGCAGTGAAAGGCAGGGGATGGGCAATCAGCCCCAGCATTTT
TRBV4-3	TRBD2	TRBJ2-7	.	CASSQDKGTSGLYEQYF	TGCGCCAGCAGCCAAGATAAGGGGACTAGCGGGCTCTACGAGCAGTACTTC
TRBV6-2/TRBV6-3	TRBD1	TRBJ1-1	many	CASSSGDRRTMNTEAFF	TGTGCCAGCAGTTCCGGGGACAGGAGGACTATGAACACTGAAGCTTTCTTT
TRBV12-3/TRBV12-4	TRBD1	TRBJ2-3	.	CASSFRTGLDTQYF	TGTGCCAGCAGTTTCCGGACAGGGTTAGATACGCAGTATTTT
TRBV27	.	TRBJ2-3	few	CATSEDQVTDTQYF	TGTGCCACCTCAGAGGACCAAGTCACAGATACGCAGTATTTT
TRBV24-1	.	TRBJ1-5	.	CATSPRGAGTNQPQHF	TGTGCCACCAGTCCCCGTGGGGCAGGGACAAATCAGCCCCAGCATTTT
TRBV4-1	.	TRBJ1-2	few	CASSLQGLYNYGYTF	TGCGCCAGCAGCCTCCAGGGCCTTTATAACTATGGCTACACCTTC
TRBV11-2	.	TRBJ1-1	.	CASSLVAGQNTEAFF	TGTGCCAGCAGCTTAGTTGCGGGCCAGAACACTGAAGCTTTCTTT
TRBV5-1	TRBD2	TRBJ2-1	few	CASTTKAPAGGGVSRSYNEQFF	TGCGCCAGCACCACCAAGGCTCCGGCGGGGGGGGGAGTCTCGCGCTCCTACAATGAGCAGTTCTTC
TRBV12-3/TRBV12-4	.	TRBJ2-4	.	CASSLEKNIQYF	TGTGCCAGCAGTTTAGAGAAAAACATTCAGTACTTC
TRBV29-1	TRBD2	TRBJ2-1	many	CSVDSGTSGVSYNEQFF	TGCAGCGTTGACTCCGGGACTAGCGGGGTTTCCTACAATGAGCAGTTCTTC
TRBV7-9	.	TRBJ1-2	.	CASSFGAKGYTF	TGTGCCAGCAGCTTCGGGGCGAAGGGCTACACCTTC
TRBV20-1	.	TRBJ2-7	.	CSASRDRYEQYF	TGCAGTGCTAGTAGGGACCGCTACGAGCAGTACTTC
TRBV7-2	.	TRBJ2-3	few	CASGVTDTQYF	TGTGCCAGCGGCGTCACAGATACGCAGTATTTT
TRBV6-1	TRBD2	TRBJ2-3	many	CASSEAGLAGTDTQYF	TGTGCCAGCAGTGAAGCGGGACTAGCTGGCACAGATACGCAGTATTTT
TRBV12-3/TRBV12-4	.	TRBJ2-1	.	CASKGLDSYNEQFF	TGTGCCAGCAAGGGCCTCGACTCCTACAATGAGCAGTTCTTC